Sequencing of this T cell receptor (beta chain) was carried out in a study of blood T cell repertoires in COVID-19. Across the whole study: T cells, B-cell-depleted T cells, or PBMCs supplied cDNA or gDNA.

The sample holds a few counts of this clone. The sample has other DNA sequences that encode this CDR3 too. Trimming pared 4 bases from V and 8 bases from J, leaving 12 bases between. The CDR3 consists of 14 residues. CDR1 is SGHDN and CDR2 is FVKESK in the germline V gene. Clones were read by immunoSEQ multiplex PCR, and TCRdb kept only the in-frame ones, dropping some. The sample lists 210,000 or so clones; under 95% were seen once. Sequences were obtained from peripheral blood. V usage is TRBV14 and J usage is TRBJ1-6; D is undetermined. The receptor comes from a man aged 25-45 years with acute or convalescent COVID-19. The CDR3 DNA sequence: TGTGCCAGCAGCCGTGGCGGAGAATATTCACCCCTCCACTTT. Protein product: CASSRGGEYSPLHF.